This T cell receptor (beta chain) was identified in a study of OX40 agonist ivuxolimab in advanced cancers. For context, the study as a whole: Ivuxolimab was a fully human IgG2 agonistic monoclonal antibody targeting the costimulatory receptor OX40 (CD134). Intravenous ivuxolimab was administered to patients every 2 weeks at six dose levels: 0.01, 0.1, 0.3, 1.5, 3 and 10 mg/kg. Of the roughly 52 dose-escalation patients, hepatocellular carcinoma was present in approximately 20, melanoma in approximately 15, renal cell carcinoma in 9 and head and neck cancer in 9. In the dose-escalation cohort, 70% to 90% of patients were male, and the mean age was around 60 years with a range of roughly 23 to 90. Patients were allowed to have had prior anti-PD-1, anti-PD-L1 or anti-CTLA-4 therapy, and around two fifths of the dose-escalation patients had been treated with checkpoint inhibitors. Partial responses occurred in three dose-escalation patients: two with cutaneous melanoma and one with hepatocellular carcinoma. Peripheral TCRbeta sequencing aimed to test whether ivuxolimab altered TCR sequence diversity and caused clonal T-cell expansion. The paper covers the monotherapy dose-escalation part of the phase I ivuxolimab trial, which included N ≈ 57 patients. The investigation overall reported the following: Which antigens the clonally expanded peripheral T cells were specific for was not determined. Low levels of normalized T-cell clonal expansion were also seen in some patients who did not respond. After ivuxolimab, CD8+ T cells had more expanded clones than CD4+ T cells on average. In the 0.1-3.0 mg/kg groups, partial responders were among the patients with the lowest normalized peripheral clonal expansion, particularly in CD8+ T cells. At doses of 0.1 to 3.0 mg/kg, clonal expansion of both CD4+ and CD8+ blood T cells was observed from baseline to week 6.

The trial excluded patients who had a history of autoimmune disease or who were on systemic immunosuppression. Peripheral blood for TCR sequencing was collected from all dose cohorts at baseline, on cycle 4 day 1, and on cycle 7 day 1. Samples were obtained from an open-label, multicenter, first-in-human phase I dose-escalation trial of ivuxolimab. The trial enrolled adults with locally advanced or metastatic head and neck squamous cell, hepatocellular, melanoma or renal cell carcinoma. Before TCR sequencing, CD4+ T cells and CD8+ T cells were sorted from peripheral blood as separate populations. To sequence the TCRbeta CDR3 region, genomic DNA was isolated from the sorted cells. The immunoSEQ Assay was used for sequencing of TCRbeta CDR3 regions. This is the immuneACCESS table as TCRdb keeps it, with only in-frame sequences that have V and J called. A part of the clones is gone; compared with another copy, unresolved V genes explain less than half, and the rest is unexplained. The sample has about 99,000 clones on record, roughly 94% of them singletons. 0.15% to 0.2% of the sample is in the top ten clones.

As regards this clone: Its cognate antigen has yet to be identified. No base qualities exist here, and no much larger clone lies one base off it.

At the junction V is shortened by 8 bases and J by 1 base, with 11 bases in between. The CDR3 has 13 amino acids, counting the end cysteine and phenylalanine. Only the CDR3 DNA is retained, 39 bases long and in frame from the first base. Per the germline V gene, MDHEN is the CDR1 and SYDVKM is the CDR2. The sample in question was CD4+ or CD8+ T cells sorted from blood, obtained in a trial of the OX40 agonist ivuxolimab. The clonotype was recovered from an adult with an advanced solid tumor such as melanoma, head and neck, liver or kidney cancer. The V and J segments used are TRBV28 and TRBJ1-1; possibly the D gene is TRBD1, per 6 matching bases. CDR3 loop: CASSLGGNTEAFF. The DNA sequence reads TGTGCCAGCTCCCTAGGGGGGAACACTGAAGCTTTCTTT.